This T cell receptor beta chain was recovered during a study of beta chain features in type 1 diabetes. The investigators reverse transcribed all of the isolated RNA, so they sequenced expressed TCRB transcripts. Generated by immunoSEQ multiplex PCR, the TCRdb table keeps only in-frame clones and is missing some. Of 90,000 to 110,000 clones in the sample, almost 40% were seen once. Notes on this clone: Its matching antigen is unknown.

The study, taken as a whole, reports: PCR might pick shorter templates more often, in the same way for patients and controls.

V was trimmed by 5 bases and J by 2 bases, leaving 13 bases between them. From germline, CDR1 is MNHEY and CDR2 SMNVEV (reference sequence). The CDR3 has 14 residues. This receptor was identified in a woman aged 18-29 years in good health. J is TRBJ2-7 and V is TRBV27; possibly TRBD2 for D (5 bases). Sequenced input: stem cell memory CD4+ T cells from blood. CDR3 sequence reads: CASSATRVTYEQYF. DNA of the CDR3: TGTGCCAGCAGTGCCACTAGGGTCACCTACGAGCAGTACTTC.